Below are 16 T cell receptor beta chains sequenced from a single sample in a study of T-cell memory formation after mild COVID-19. TCRdb fed the 5' RACE reads into MiXCR, producing one record per CDR3 protein. The sample has approximately 260,000 distinct CDR3 sequences; roughly 15% are singletons. Sequenced: PBMCs or a T cell subset sorted from them (not recorded which). All receptors come from a man between 18 and 35 years old who had mild COVID-19 (a few samples of this study predate the infection). Cell type and time point are not known.

The genes are TRBV4-1 and TRBJ1-5; D perhaps matches TRBD1 (6 bases). This CDR3 has 15 amino acids. Trimming removed 0 bases from V and 3 bases from J, with 9 bases in between. CDR1 MGHRA and CDR2 YSYEKL come from the germline V gene. CDR3 DNA sequence: TGCGCCAGCAGCCAAGATGCAGGGGCCAATCAGCCCCAGCATTTT. Amino acid sequence: CASSQDAGANQPQHF.

This clonotype was counted between two and nine times. The chain employs TRBV4-3 and TRBJ2-7; D possibly corresponds to TRBD1 (5 bases). Germline assignment: CDR1 LGHNA and CDR2 YSLEER. V was clipped by 1 base and J by 4 bases, with 14 bases between them. There are 15 residues in the CDR3. CDR3 protein: CASSQGLGRVYEQYF. CDR3 DNA sequence: TGCGCCAGCAGCCAAGGGTTGGGCAGGGTATACGAGCAGTACTTC.

In this sample, this clonotype turned up a few times. The rearrangement joins TRBV11-2 to TRBJ2-7, with D hard to call. This CDR3 spans 13 amino acids. Germline CDR1 is SGHAT and CDR2 is FQNNGV. V dropped 4 bases and J dropped 2 bases, with 9 bases sitting between them. The CDR3 loop is CASSWGNPYEQYF. CDR3 in DNA: TGTGCCAGCAGCTGGGGAAACCCCTACGAGCAGTACTTC.

This clonotype was counted between two and nine times. This rearrangement joins TRBV7-9 to TRBJ1-2, with unresolved D. V lost 2 bases and J lost 6, with 13 bases in between. Germline CDR1 and CDR2: SEHNR and FQNEAQ (reference sequence). This CDR3 region has 14 residues. The chain's CDR3 is CASSLQPRVDGYTF. CDR3 sequence (DNA): TGTGCCAGCAGCTTACAGCCCCGTGTGGATGGCTACACCTTC.

This clonotype has ten or more counts. This sequence joins TRBV5-1 and TRBJ1-1; weak D call: TRBD1 (6 bases). The CDR3 is made up of 14 amino acids. Trimming cost V 2 bases and J 3 bases, with 11 bases left between them. CDR1 is SGHRS, CDR2 YFSETQ, per germline. The CDR3 sequence: CASSLSRGDTEAFF. As DNA, the CDR3 is TGCGCCAGCAGCTTATCCAGGGGTGACACTGAAGCTTTCTTT.

This chain links TRBV5-1 with TRBJ1-6; the match to TRBD1 covers 9 bases. V lost 9 bases and J lost 7; bases outside the gene matches: 11. This CDR3 contains 15 residues. CDR1 is SGHRS and CDR2 is YFSETQ in the germline V gene. The CDR3 DNA reads as TGCGCCACCTCGGTGGGGACAGGGATGAATTCACCCCTCCACTTT. This codes for CATSVGTGMNSPLHF.

This clonotype was found a few times. The chain links TRBV4-1 to TRBJ2-1; 12 bases line up with TRBD2. CDR3 length: 13 residues. With 6 bases clipped from V and 6 bases from J, the junction kept 0 bases outside the gene matches. Per germline, CDR1 MGHRA and CDR2 YSYEKL. The DNA for the CDR3 is TGCGCCAGCAGGACTAGCGGGGGCAATGAGCAGTTCTTC. Translating it yields CASRTSGGNEQFF.

The sample holds many counts of this clonotype. This sequence joins TRBV4-1 and TRBJ1-5, with 10 bases lining up with TRBD1. The CDR3 is 15 amino acids. Germline trimming cut 3 bases from V and 6 bases from J; bases unmatched to any gene: 5. The germline CDR1 and CDR2 sequences are MGHRA and YSYEKL. Written as DNA, the CDR3 is TGCGCCAGCAGCCAGGGGACAGGGGTGGGTCAGCCCCAGCATTTT. It is translated as CASSQGTGVGQPQHF.

The V and J genes are TRBV5-1 and TRBJ2-2; D is unclear. This CDR3 contains 15 residues. Trimming pared 0 bases from V and 7 bases from J, leaving 13 bases between. Germline V gene data show CDR1 as SGHRS and CDR2 as YFSETQ. The DNA for the CDR3 is TGCGCCAGCAGCTTGGTACTGGGAAAAGGCGGGGAGCTGTTTTTT. Amino acid sequence: CASSLVLGKGGELFF.

The chain couples TRBV5-1 to TRBJ1-2; possible D gene TRBD1, 6 bases. Trimming removed 4 bases at V and 5 bases at J, with 12 bases between. The CDR3 covers 13 residues. Germline CDR1 SGHRS, CDR2 YFSETQ. For the CDR3, the DNA is TGCGCCAGCAGCGAACAGGGAGGGTATGGCTACACCTTC. Translated, it gives CASSEQGGYGYTF.

This rearrangement joins TRBV5-8 to TRBJ1-4, with 8 bases aligning to TRBD1. V trimming: 10 bases; J trimming: 7 bases; junction bases outside the gene matches: 6. This CDR3 is 12 amino acids long. Germline loops: CDR1 SGHTS, CDR2 YDEGEE. CDR3: CACSRGREKLFF. The CDR3 nucleotides read TGTGCCTGTTCCAGGGGGCGTGAAAAACTGTTTTTT.

This chain connects TRBV20-1 to TRBJ2-1; 9 bases are shared with TRBD2. In germline, CDR1 is DFQATT, CDR2 SNEGSKA (reference sequence). With V trimmed by 5 bases and J by 5 bases, 10 bases remained unmatched. This CDR3 has 15 residues. CDR3: CSADDPGLADNEQFF. In DNA, the CDR3 is TGCAGTGCTGATGATCCGGGACTAGCAGACAATGAGCAGTTCTTC.

The gene calls are TRBV5-4 and TRBJ1-1; D is possibly TRBD1 (6 bases). CDR1 is SGHNT, CDR2 YYREEE, per germline (reference sequence). CDR3 size: 14 residues. V was shortened by 4 bases and J by 7 bases, with 17 bases between the two germline ends. The CDR3 DNA is TGTGCCAGCAGCCCGGGGGGCAGGATTGATGAAGCTTTCTTT. Its translation: CASSPGGRIDEAFF.

This clonotype came up a few times. This rearrangement joins TRBV2 to TRBJ1-1; D is uncertain. Trimming stripped 0 bases from V and 2 bases from J, with 13 bases between. The CDR3 has 16 amino acids. Germline V CDR1 and CDR2: SNHLY, FYNNEI. CDR3 in DNA: TGTGCCAGCAGTGAAGCGATTTACACGGTTAACACTGAAGCTTTCTTT. It is translated as CASSEAIYTVNTEAFF.

CDR3 DNA: TGTGCCAGCAGCCGATCCGTGTCCTACGAGCAGTACTTC. This translates into CASSRSVSYEQYF. V usage is TRBV4-2 and J usage is TRBJ2-7; no reliable D call. The CDR3 is made up of 13 amino acids. Trimming took off 4 bases at V and 1 base at J, with 8 bases between the two ends. Germline CDR1 and CDR2: LGHNA and YNFKEQ.

CDR3 bases: TGTGCCAGCAGCAAACCCGTCGGCCGGCAGGGGGTTTCTCAGCCCCAGCATTTT. Its protein product is CASSKPVGRQGVSQPQHF. V gene TRBV21-1 combines with J gene TRBJ1-5; the table gives TRBD1 as D, unverified against the DNA. TRBV21-1 is labeled a pseudogene. CDR3 length equals 18 residues.